This T cell receptor (beta chain) was sequenced during a study of shared clonotypes between healthy human individuals. Only in-frame clones appear in the TCRdb table, and some are missing; sequencing was by immunoSEQ multiplex PCR. The table includes approximately 2,000,000 clones, around 95% detected once. Selected positively for CCR7 and CD45RO-negative, naive CD8 cells excluded terminally differentiated effector memory CD45RA+ cells. The sample comprised naive CD8+ T cells from PBMCs. This TCR was sampled from a man aged 18 to 29 in good health. Some clones in this sample may be carry-over from other donors' samples.

CDR3 region: CSVEGVGQGRTGELFF. DNA for the CDR3: TGCAGCGTTGAAGGGGTGGGACAGGGGAGAACCGGGGAGCTGTTTTTT. The chain couples TRBV29-1 to TRBJ2-2; 10 nucleotides match TRBD1. This CDR3 is built from 16 residues. Unmatched junction bases numbered 7, after V lost 1 base and J lost 5 bases. Germline CDR1 is SQVTM and CDR2 is ANQGSEA.